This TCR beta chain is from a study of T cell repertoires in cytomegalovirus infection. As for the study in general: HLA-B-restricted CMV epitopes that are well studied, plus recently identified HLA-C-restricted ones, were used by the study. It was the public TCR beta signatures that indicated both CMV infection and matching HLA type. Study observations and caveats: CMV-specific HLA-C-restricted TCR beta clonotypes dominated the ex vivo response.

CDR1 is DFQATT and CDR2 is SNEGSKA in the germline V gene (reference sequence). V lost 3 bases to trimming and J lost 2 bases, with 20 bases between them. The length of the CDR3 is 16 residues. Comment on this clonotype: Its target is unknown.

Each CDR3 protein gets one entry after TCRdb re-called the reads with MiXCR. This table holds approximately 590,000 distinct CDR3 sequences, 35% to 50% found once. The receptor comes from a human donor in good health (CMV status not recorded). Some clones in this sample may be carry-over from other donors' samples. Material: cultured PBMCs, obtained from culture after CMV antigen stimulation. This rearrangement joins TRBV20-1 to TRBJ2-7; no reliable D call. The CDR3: CSASETKMRSAYEQYF. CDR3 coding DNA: TGCAGTGCTAGCGAGACCAAGATGCGGTCGGCCTACGAGCAGTACTTC.